Shown below are 8 T cell receptor beta chains from a single sample sequenced in a study of post-analysis software for immune sequencing data. Study findings and constraints: TRBV segments more frequent in patients than in controls numbered five and included TRBV5-6, TRBV5-1 and TRBV20-1.

TCR beta cDNA libraries included unique molecular identifiers. TCRdb itself ran the PCR reads through MiXCR, one entry per CDR3 protein. The sample consists of about 800,000 distinct CDR3 sequences, 25% to 30% of them appearing once. These receptors' targets are unknown. The sequenced sample consisted of blood. The receptors derive from a girl aged 5-17 years with multiple sclerosis.

This clonotype has more than one count but fewer than ten. J is TRBJ1-5 and V is TRBV4-3, with D possibly TRBD1 on 5 matching bases. Trimming left V 4 bases short and J 4 bases short, with 14 bases between. Germline lookup yields CDR1 LGHNA and CDR2 YSLEER. The CDR3 sequence is 15 residues long. This CDR3 is CASSLSRGRNQPQHF. The CDR3 coding sequence is TGCGCCAGCAGCCTAAGTCGGGGGAGGAATCAGCCCCAGCATTTT.

This clonotype was detected ten times or more. The chain combines TRBV20-1 with TRBJ1-2, with TRBD1 identical over 9 bases. The germline gives CDR1 DFQATT, CDR2 SNEGSKA (reference sequence). This CDR3 has 13 residues. The V segment lost 2 bases and the J segment 4 bases; nucleotides outside the gene matches: 2. This chain's CDR3 is CSARNRGPYGYTF. The CDR3 DNA sequence: TGCAGTGCTAGAAACAGGGGGCCCTATGGCTACACCTTC.

The chain is built from TRBV11-2 and TRBJ1-2; D gene ambiguous. Trimming took 6 bases from V and 4 from J, leaving 12 bases between them. The germline V gene has CDR1 SGHAT and CDR2 FQNNGV. The CDR3 runs 13 residues. The CDR3 spells CASRRDISYGYTF. CDR3 DNA: TGTGCCAGCAGAAGAGACATCAGCTATGGCTACACCTTC.

The chain employs TRBV12-3 or TRBV12-4 and TRBJ1-1; the D gene is possibly TRBD1 (5 bases). CDR3 size: 15 residues. With 1 base removed from V and 0 bases from J, the gap between germline ends came to 9 bases. The CDR3 region is CASSLDKTVNTEAFF. CDR3 DNA: TGTGCCAGCAGTTTAGACAAGACAGTGAACACTGAAGCTTTCTTT.

This clonotype appeared a few times. The V and J genes are TRBV3-1 and TRBJ1-2; perhaps TRBD1 as D (5 bases). CDR1 is LGHDT and CDR2 is YNNKEL in the germline V gene (reference sequence). This CDR3 region has 13 residues. V lost 3 bases and J lost 8, with 13 bases in between. The CDR3 DNA sequence: TGTGCCAGCAGCCATCGGGGCGAGGGGGGCTACACCTTC. It yields the protein CASSHRGEGGYTF.

The rearrangement uses TRBV5-6 and TRBJ1-2; D is undetermined. Germline assignment: CDR1 SGHDT and CDR2 YYEEEE. V was shortened by 0 bases and J by 6 bases, with 15 bases between the two germline ends. The CDR3 is 15 amino acids. This CDR3 is CASSLVIGPYDGYTF. The DNA for the CDR3 is TGTGCCAGCAGCTTGGTCATTGGGCCATACGATGGCTACACCTTC.

The rearrangement uses TRBV7-6 and TRBJ1-1, with D maybe TRBD1 (6 bases). This CDR3 is built from 18 residues. Germline CDR1 is SGHVS and CDR2 is FNYEAQ. The V end was cut by 1 base, the J end by 0 bases, with 18 bases between. CDR3 in amino acids: CASSLGVARTAMNTEAFF. The CDR3, as DNA: TGTGCCAGCAGCTTAGGAGTCGCGCGGACAGCGATGAACACTGAAGCTTTCTTT. The complete variable domain, with remaining parts taken from reference TRBV7-6 and TRBJ1-1, reads GAGVSQSPRYKVTKRGQDVALRCDPISGHVSLYWYRQALGQGPEFLTYFNYEAQQDKSGLPNDRFSAERPEGSISTLTIQRTEQRDSAMYRCASSLGVARTAMNTEAFFGQGTRLTVV.

The rearrangement uses TRBV28 and TRBJ1-2; possibly TRBD1 for D (6 bases). Trimming took off 3 bases at V and 7 bases at J, with 9 bases between the two ends. This CDR3 spans 12 amino acids. Per the germline V gene, CDR1 is MDHEN and CDR2 is SYDVKM. In DNA, the CDR3 is TGTGCCAGCAGTTTCAGGGGCGCTGGCTACACCTTC. Residues: CASSFRGAGYTF.